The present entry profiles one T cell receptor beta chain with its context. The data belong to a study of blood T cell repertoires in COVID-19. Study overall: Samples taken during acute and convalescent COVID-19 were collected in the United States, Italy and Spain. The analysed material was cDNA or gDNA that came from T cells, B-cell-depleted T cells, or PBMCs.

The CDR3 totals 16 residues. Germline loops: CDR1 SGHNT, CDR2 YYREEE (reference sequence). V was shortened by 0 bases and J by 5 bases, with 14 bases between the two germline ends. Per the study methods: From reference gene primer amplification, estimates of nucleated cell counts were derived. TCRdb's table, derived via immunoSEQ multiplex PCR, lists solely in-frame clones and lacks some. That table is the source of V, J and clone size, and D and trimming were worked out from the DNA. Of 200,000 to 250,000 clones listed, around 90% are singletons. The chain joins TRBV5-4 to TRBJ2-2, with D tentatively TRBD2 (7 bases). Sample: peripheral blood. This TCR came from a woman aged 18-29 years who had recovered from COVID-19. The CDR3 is CASSLALGGATGELFF. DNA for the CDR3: TGTGCCAGCAGCTTGGCCTTAGGGGGGGCGACCGGGGAGCTGTTTTTT.